The 19 T cell receptor beta chains below were found in one sample sequenced in a study of shared clonotypes between healthy human individuals. The assay was immunoSEQ multiplex PCR, and TCRdb's table has in-frame clones only and misses some. The sample yields millions of clones, roughly 91% seen once. Naive CD8 cells were CD45RO-negative, positively selected for CCR7, excluding terminally differentiated effector memory CD45RA+ cells. Material for sequencing was naive CD8+ T cells from PBMCs. Every receptor here comes from a man aged 18 to 35 in good health. Some clones in this sample may be carry-over from other donors' samples.

The V call is TRBV10-1, the J call TRBJ2-7; D perhaps matches TRBD2 (5 bases). The CDR3 is made up of 12 amino acids. The germline V and J ends were trimmed by 10 bases and 3 bases, with 13 bases remaining between them. The germline gives CDR1 WNHNN, CDR2 SYGVQD (reference sequence). As DNA, the CDR3 is TGCGCCACCTCGGACTCGAACTACGAGCAGTACTTC. This gives the protein CATSDSNYEQYF.

The chain employs TRBV7-9 and TRBJ2-3, with a possible D match to TRBD2 (5 bases). V was cut by 4 bases and J by 1 base, with 15 bases left in between. The V gene's germline CDR1 is SEHNR and CDR2 FQNEAQ (reference sequence). The CDR3 covers 16 residues. This CDR3 is CASSSPRGRGTDTQYF. CDR3 nucleotide sequence: TGTGCCAGCAGCTCCCCCCGCGGGCGCGGCACAGATACGCAGTATTTT. The entire variable domain, with the rest obtained from reference TRBV7-9 and TRBJ2-3, is as follows: DTGVSQNPRHKITKRGQNVTFRCDPISEHNRLYWYRQTLGQGPEFLTYFQNEAQLEKSRLLSDRFSAERPKGSFSTLEIQRTEQGDSAMYLCASSSPRGRGTDTQYFGPGTRLTVL.

Regarding this clone: Within the sample, other DNA sequences also encode this same CDR3. The V and J genes are TRBV5-6 and TRBJ2-7, with TRBD2 as a possible D gene (6 bases). Germline CDR1 is SGHDT and CDR2 is YYEEEE. V shed 0 bases and J shed 4 bases, with 8 bases lying between them. The CDR3 covers 13 residues. The chain's CDR3 is CASSLGGRYEQYF. In DNA form, the CDR3 reads TGTGCCAGCAGCTTGGGAGGGAGGTACGAGCAGTACTTC.

V gene TRBV19 combines with J gene TRBJ2-1; D remains unclear. V dropped 11 bases and J dropped 7 bases, with 12 bases sitting between them. CDR1 and CDR2 (germline): LNHDA, SQIVND (reference sequence). CDR3 length: 11 amino acids. The CDR3, as DNA: TGTGCCTCCTGGATTTATAATGAGCAGTTCTTC. This codes for CASWIYNEQFF.

This rearrangement joins TRBV7-9 to TRBJ2-1, with D uncertain. The V and J ends lost 4 bases and 8 bases respectively, with 3 bases between them. Per germline, CDR1 SEHNR and CDR2 FQNEAQ (reference sequence). This CDR3 spans 10 amino acids. CDR3 region: CASSSHEQFF. CDR3 nucleotide sequence: TGTGCCAGCAGCTCCCATGAGCAGTTCTTC. Combining the CDR3 with reference TRBV7-9 and TRBJ2-1 gives the whole variable domain DTGVSQNPRHKITKRGQNVTFRCDPISEHNRLYWYRQTLGQGPEFLTYFQNEAQLEKSRLLSDRFSAERPKGSFSTLEIQRTEQGDSAMYLCASSSHEQFFGPGTRLTVL.

The chain combines TRBV5-1 with TRBJ2-7; 8 bases align to TRBD1. The CDR3 has 13 amino acids. Germline CDR1 is SGHRS and CDR2 is YFSETQ. Trimming cost V 4 bases and J 9 bases; bases outside gene matches: 9. In DNA form, the CDR3 reads TGCGCCAGCAGCCCCGACAGGGGAGATGTGCAGTACTTC. Residues: CASSPDRGDVQYF.

The chain recombines TRBV27 with TRBJ1-1, with a weak D call TRBD1 (5 bases). Germline CDR1 and CDR2: MNHEY and SMNVEV (reference sequence). Trimming removed 2 bases at V and 7 bases at J, with 20 bases between. This CDR3 region has 16 residues. CDR3 protein: CASSLTPRPTGGEAFF. The CDR3 DNA is TGTGCCAGCAGTTTAACTCCTCGACCAACCGGGGGTGAAGCTTTCTTT.

This clone was counted once. V usage is TRBV4-2 and J usage is TRBJ2-7; 8 nucleotides match TRBD2. The ends lost 0 bases at V and 4 bases at J; junction bases unmatched: 5. Germline V lookup: CDR1 LGHNA, CDR2 YNFKEQ. The CDR3 contains 15 residues. The CDR3 here is CASSQDPAGVYEQYF. CDR3 DNA: TGTGCCAGCAGCCAAGATCCAGCGGGAGTGTACGAGCAGTACTTC.

The chain employs TRBV6-5 and TRBJ2-7, with 7 positions matching TRBD1. The length of the CDR3 is 15 residues. Germline values: CDR1 MNHEY, CDR2 SVGAGI. With V trimmed by 6 bases and J by 2 bases, 10 bases remained unmatched. The CDR3 sequence is CASSRDRETTYEQYF. The CDR3 DNA sequence: TGTGCCAGCAGCCGAGACAGGGAGACAACCTACGAGCAGTACTTC.

This chain uses TRBV6-1 with TRBJ1-5; perhaps TRBD1 as D (5 bases). Germline values: CDR1 MNHNS, CDR2 SASEGT. This CDR3 spans 15 amino acids. Trimming shortened V by 6 bases and J by 0 bases, and 12 bases separated the two germline ends. CDR3 nucleotide sequence: TGTGCCAGCAGGGTTACCAGGGATAGCAATCAGCCCCAGCATTTT. Its translation: CASRVTRDSNQPQHF.

The CDR3 here is CASSRYAGVHEQYF. DNA of the CDR3: TGTGCCAGCAGTCGTTACGCGGGAGTGCATGAGCAGTACTTC. The rearrangement uses TRBV9 and TRBJ2-7; TRBD2 aligns across 7 bases. Germline CDR1 is SGDLS and CDR2 is YYNGEE. This CDR3 comprises 14 residues. V lost 5 bases to trimming and J lost 7 bases; unmatched junction nucleotides: 12.

Details on this clone: One junction end disagrees with the germline gene, perhaps due to a read error. This chain links TRBV30 with TRBJ1-2, with D unclear. Germline lookup yields CDR1 GTSNPN and CDR2 SVGIG (reference sequence). CDR3 length: 15 amino acids. The CDR3, as DNA: TGTGCCGGGAGCCACAACCGGGGAAGGGACTATGGCTACACCTTC. This encodes CAGSHNRGRDYGYTF. The full variable domain, rest sourced from reference TRBV30 and TRBJ1-2, is SQTIHQWPATLVQPVGSPLSLECTVEGTSNPNLYWYRQAAGRGLQLLFYSVGIGQISSEVPQNLSASRPQDRQFILSSKKLLLSDSGFYLCAGSHNRGRDYGYTFGSGTRLTVV.

The chain joins TRBV29-1 to TRBJ1-1; 7 bases map to TRBD1. The germline CDR1 and CDR2 sequences are SQVTM and ANQGSEA. This CDR3 spans 14 amino acids. The ends lost 7 bases at V and 6 bases at J; junction bases unmatched: 14. CDR3 nucleotides: TGCAGCGCCAAGACAGGGACAATATGGGCTGAAGCTTTCTTT. Residues: CSAKTGTIWAEAFF.

The chain is built from TRBV27 and TRBJ2-7; D perhaps matches TRBD2 (6 bases). This CDR3 is built from 15 residues. Germline V gene data show CDR1 as MNHEY and CDR2 as SMNVEV (reference sequence). Trimming stripped 2 bases from V and 1 base from J, with 12 bases between. The CDR3 region is CASSLARRGSYEQYF. CDR3 coding DNA: TGTGCCAGCAGTTTAGCTAGGCGGGGTTCCTACGAGCAGTACTTC.

V usage is TRBV4-2 and J usage is TRBJ2-7; D tentatively fits TRBD1 or TRBD2 (6 bases each). Germline CDR1 LGHNA, CDR2 YNFKEQ. The CDR3 extends over 15 amino acids. The ends were cut back, 0 bases at V and 0 bases at J, with 9 bases in the middle. DNA of the CDR3: TGTGCCAGCAGCCAAGAGGGGGGCCCCTCCTACGAGCAGTACTTC. It yields the protein CASSQEGGPSYEQYF.

The chain is built from TRBV28 and TRBJ2-3, with D uncertain. This CDR3 has 16 amino acids. The V and J ends lost 3 bases and 5 bases respectively, with 18 bases between them. Germline V gene data show CDR1 as MDHEN and CDR2 as SYDVKM. DNA for the CDR3: TGTGCCAGCAGTTTCGGTCCGGTGCCCGTGGGAGATACGCAGTATTTT. Translating it yields CASSFGPVPVGDTQYF.

The gene calls are TRBV18 and TRBJ1-1, with 9 bases identical to TRBD1. Germline CDR1 reads KGHSH; CDR2 reads LQKENI. CDR3 length equals 19 residues. V shed 2 bases and J 0 bases; nucleotides not matched to a gene: 13. The CDR3 DNA follows: TGTGCCAGCTCACCATCTAGACCGGGACAGGGCGCCCTGAACACTGAAGCTTTCTTT. Its protein product is CASSPSRPGQGALNTEAFF.

The chain is built from TRBV28 and TRBJ1-4; D remains unclear. V lost 6 bases and J lost 7, with 12 bases in between. CDR3 length: 13 amino acids. Germline CDR1 reads MDHEN; CDR2 reads SYDVKM. The CDR3 loop reads CASRPPWGEKLFF. The CDR3 DNA reads TGTGCCAGCAGACCCCCGTGGGGTGAAAAACTGTTTTTT.

The chain has TRBV4-3 and TRBJ2-1; 8 positions agree with TRBD2. The V segment lost 1 base and the J segment 7 bases; nucleotides outside the gene matches: 12. Germline V gives CDR1 LGHNA, CDR2 YSLEER. This CDR3 has 17 amino acids. CDR3 nucleotides: TGCGCCAGCAGCCAAGGATACAGCGGGAGAGGTGGAAATGAGCAGTTCTTC. This encodes CASSQGYSGRGGNEQFF.